Each of the 14 T cell receptor beta chains below was sequenced from the same sample in a study of stem cell transplantation in POMP-related autoinflammatory disease. Using immunoSEQ multiplex PCR, the repertoire was profiled, and TCRdb retains in-frame clones only, with some absent. Counted here are 20,000 to 30,000 clones, roughly four fifths occurring once; the ten biggest clones make up around 2.5%. Specimen: CD4+ T cells from PBMCs, collected before stem cell transplantation. Every receptor here comes from a human donor with POMP-related autoinflammation and immune dysregulation (PRAID).

V usage is TRBV4-1 and J usage is TRBJ1-1; TRBD1 matches 10 bases. Germline CDR1 and CDR2: MGHRA and YSYEKL. This CDR3 is 16 amino acids long. Trimming took 4 bases from V and 8 from J; bases not matched to a gene: 13. CDR3 residues: CASSPTLWDRGREAFF. CDR3 bases: TGCGCCAGCAGCCCGACCCTCTGGGACAGGGGCCGAGAAGCTTTCTTT.

V gene TRBV6-5 combines with J gene TRBJ2-5; 9 positions agree with TRBD1. The CDR3 runs 14 residues. CDR1 is MNHEY and CDR2 is SVGAGI in the germline V gene. The J segment lost 2 bases and the V segment lost 5 bases, leaving 3 bases of the junction unmatched. The CDR3 region is CASSIGQGQETQYF. CDR3 nucleotide sequence: TGTGCCAGCAGTATAGGACAGGGGCAAGAGACCCAGTACTTC.

The chain couples TRBV6-1 to TRBJ1-4; unclear D gene. This CDR3 is 15 amino acids long. With 4 bases removed from V and 0 bases from J, the gap between germline ends came to 9 bases. From germline, CDR1 is MNHNS and CDR2 SASEGT. For the CDR3, the DNA is TGTGCCAGCAGTGCAGGAGTTGCAACTAATGAAAAACTGTTTTTT. Protein: CASSAGVATNEKLFF.

The chain links TRBV9 to TRBJ1-2, with TRBD1 identical over 7 bases. Trimming cost V 3 bases and J 5 bases; bases outside gene matches: 10. CDR1 is SGDLS and CDR2 is YYNGEE in the germline V gene. This CDR3 is built from 15 residues. CDR3: CASSESLTGEYGYTF. The CDR3 DNA follows: TGTGCCAGCAGCGAGTCGCTTACAGGGGAATATGGCTACACCTTC.

CDR3 sequence reads: CASSTPLATNEKLFF. The CDR3, as DNA: TGTGCCAGTAGTACCCCGTTGGCAACTAATGAAAAACTGTTTTTT. V and J are TRBV19 and TRBJ1-4; D uncertain. V lost 4 bases to trimming and J lost 0 bases, with 9 bases between them. The CDR3 length is 15 residues. Germline V gene lookup returns CDR1 LNHDA and CDR2 SQIVND (reference sequence). Filled out from reference TRBV19 and TRBJ1-4, the complete variable domain reads DGGITQSPKYLFRKEGQNVTLSCEQNLNHDAMYWYRQDPGQGLRLIYYSQIVNDFQKGDIAEGYSVSREKKESFPLTVTSAQKNPTAFYLCASSTPLATNEKLFFGSGTQLSVL.

J is TRBJ1-2 and V is TRBV29-1; D gene unclear. Germline V gene data show CDR1 as SQVTM and CDR2 as ANQGSEA. The V end was cut by 3 bases, the J end by 5 bases, with 10 bases between. The CDR3 length is 12 residues. The CDR3 reads CSVEAQDYGYTF. The CDR3 DNA sequence: TGCAGCGTTGAGGCCCAGGATTATGGCTACACCTTC.

The chain combines TRBV29-1 with TRBJ2-3; D is perhaps TRBD1 or TRBD2 (5 bases each). From germline, CDR1 is SQVTM and CDR2 ANQGSEA. This CDR3 has 13 residues. V lost 6 bases and J 2 bases, leaving 12 bases between the germline ends. The CDR3 loop is CSVRGRLTDTQYF. The CDR3 nucleotides are TGCAGCGTCCGGGGCCGACTCACAGATACGCAGTATTTT.

For this clone: A read error may produce the germline difference seen at one junction end. This chain links TRBV30 with TRBJ1-6; D gene uncertain. This CDR3 has 12 amino acids. Germline lookup yields CDR1 GTSNPN and CDR2 SVGIG (reference sequence). The CDR3 DNA follows: TGTGCCTGGAAGGGTTATAATTCACCCCCCCACTTT. Protein sequence: CAWKGYNSPPHF.

This clone was picked up one time. This chain links TRBV7-3 with TRBJ1-2, with 8 bases that match TRBD1. V dropped 3 bases and J dropped 8; count of bases not matched to a gene: 14. Germline assignment: CDR1 SGHTA and CDR2 FQGTGA. CDR3 size: 16 residues. The CDR3 nucleotides read TGTGCCAGCAGCTTTGGCGGAGCAGGGGGCTTTGGAGGCTACACCTTC. Its protein product is CASSFGGAGGFGGYTF.

This clone was seen only a few times. The V gene is TRBV7-8, the J gene TRBJ1-3; 9 bases align to TRBD1. V was clipped by 0 bases and J by 3 bases; unmatched bases: 3. CDR3 length: 16 amino acids. Germline lookup yields CDR1 SGHVS and CDR2 FQNEAQ. DNA for the CDR3: TGTGCCAGCAGCTTAGCGCTGACAGGGGGTGGAAACACCATATATTTT. Amino acids: CASSLALTGGGNTIYF.

This chain connects TRBV21-1 to TRBJ1-1. TRBV21-1 constitutes a pseudogene. The CDR3 spans 16 residues. CDR3 protein: CASRNGCYTIRTEAFF. The DNA of the CDR3 is TGTGCCAGCAGAAATGGCTGCTACACAATTCGCACTGAAGCTTTCTTT.

The V gene is TRBV23-1, the J gene TRBJ2-7; maybe TRBD2 (7 bases). TRBV23-1 is classed as an ORF, of uncertain function. Deletions cut 0 bases from V and 2 bases from J, with 17 bases between. This CDR3 contains 17 residues. CDR3 sequence: CASSQSVLRGHPYEQYF. In nucleotides, the CDR3 is TGCGCCAGCAGTCAATCGGTGTTGCGGGGGCACCCCTACGAGCAGTACTTC.

This rearrangement joins TRBV18 to TRBJ2-7, with D tentatively TRBD1 (6 bases). The CDR3 consists of 14 residues. The V gene's germline CDR1 is KGHSH and CDR2 LQKENI. Between the trimmed V and J ends, which lost 4 bases and 3 bases, there was a span of 13 bases. In DNA, the CDR3 is TGTGCCAGCTCACTCAGACAGGCCTACTACGAGCAGTACTTC. This translates into CASSLRQAYYEQYF.

This chain uses TRBV2 with TRBJ2-5; D is unresolved. The CDR3 runs 11 residues. V was pared by 2 bases and J by 5 bases, with 3 bases between. Looked up from germline, CDR1 is SNHLY and CDR2 is FYNNEI. The CDR3 DNA is TGTGCCAGCAGTGAACCCGAGACCCAGTACTTC. Its translation is CASSEPETQYF. Variable domain in full (rest from reference TRBV2 and TRBJ2-5): EPEVTQTPSHQVTQMGQEVILRCVPISNHLYFYWYRQILGQKVEFLVSFYNNEISEKSEIFDDQFSVERPDGSNFTLKIRSTKLEDSAMYFCASSEPETQYFGPGTRLLVL.